This T cell receptor beta chain was profiled in a study of blood T cell repertoires in COVID-19. In the study overall: Sites across the United States, Italy and Spain contributed samples from acute and convalescent COVID-19. T cells, B-cell-depleted T cells, or PBMCs supplied cDNA or gDNA.

Authors' processing steps: The authors estimated nucleated cell counts from reference gene primer amplification. The repertoire was sequenced with immunoSEQ multiplex PCR; TCRdb's copy has only in-frame clones and lacks some. The D gene and trimming were derived from the DNA, and the V and J assignments and clone size from that table. The data show approximately 280,000 clones, roughly 90% seen once. This CDR3 contains 14 residues. CDR1 is LNHDA, CDR2 SQIVND, per germline (reference sequence). V lost 8 bases and J lost 0, with 10 bases in between. This clonotype originated in a man aged 18-30 years with active or convalescent COVID-19. The sequenced sample was peripheral blood. This chain joins TRBV19 and TRBJ2-2; TRBD1 might be the D (6 bases). The CDR3 loop is CASVNRANTGELFF. For the CDR3, the DNA is TGTGCCAGTGTGAACAGGGCGAACACCGGGGAGCTGTTTTTT. The full variable domain, in which reference TRBV19 and TRBJ2-2 provide the parts outside the CDR3, is DGGITQSPKYLFRKEGQNVTLSCEQNLNHDAMYWYRQDPGQGLRLIYYSQIVNDFQKGDIAEGYSVSREKKESFPLTVTSAQKNPTAFYLCASVNRANTGELFFGEGSRLTVL.